A selection of T cell receptor beta chains follows, all from one sample in a study of somatic mutations in cytotoxic T cells in rheumatoid arthritis. Clones were read by immunoSEQ multiplex PCR, and TCRdb kept only the in-frame ones, dropping some. The sample lists roughly 20,000 clones, about 80% occurring once. The specimen was CD8+ T cells sorted from blood. The receptor source for this set is an adult with rheumatoid arthritis. Both conserved end residues are part of each CDR3. The order of the fields is V gene, J gene, clone size, D gene, CDR3 protein, CDR3 DNA. D genes are given only for firm matches. Size tells how often a clone was seen (once, few, many) or the class of an expanded clone, and some rows leave it out.

TRBV14	TRBJ2-7	NA	NA	CASSQGVRYPSYEQYF	TGTGCCAGCAGCCAAGGTGTGCGTTATCCATCCTACGAGCAGTACTTC
TRBV7-9	TRBJ2-7	NA	NA	CATPSGPASYEQYF	TGTGCCACCCCCTCGGGGCCAGCCTCCTACGAGCAGTACTTC
TRBV15	TRBJ2-3	NA	NA	CATSTPGLPDTQYF	TGTGCCACCAGCACCCCGGGACTTCCAGATACGCAGTATTTT
TRBV7-9	TRBJ2-1	NA	TRBD2	CASSSSVASGSSYNEQFF	TGTGCCAGCAGCTCCTCGGTGGCTAGCGGGAGCTCCTACAATGAGCAGTTCTTC
TRBV14	TRBJ2-3	NA	TRBD2	CASSQDKAGESTDTQYF	TGTGCCAGCAGCCAAGATAAAGCGGGAGAAAGCACAGATACGCAGTATTTT
TRBV19	TRBJ2-7	NA	TRBD2	CASRASGGNLEQYF	TGTGCCAGTAGGGCTAGCGGGGGGAATCTGGAGCAGTACTTC
TRBV7-9	TRBJ2-7	NA	NA	CASSLPPYEQYF	TGTGCCAGCAGCTTACCTCCTTACGAGCAGTACTTC
TRBV7-6	TRBJ2-3	NA	NA	CASSLNTPPSRDTQYF	TGTGCCAGCAGCTTAAATACCCCTCCCTCACGAGATACGCAGTATTTT
TRBV6-1	TRBJ2-7	NA	TRBD2	CASRLSGREYEQYF	TGTGCCAGCAGACTTAGCGGGAGAGAGTACGAGCAGTACTTC
TRBV7-9	TRBJ1-2	NA	NA	CASSPSIVNYGYTF	TGTGCCAGCAGCCCGTCGATAGTTAACTATGGCTACACCTTC
TRBV19	TRBJ2-7	medium-sized	NA	CASSISGGGSIYEQYF	TGTGCCAGTAGTATTTCGGGTGGGGGTTCAATCTACGAGCAGTACTTC
TRBV28	TRBJ2-1	NA	NA	CASSLKGLGYNEQFF	TGTGCCAGCAGTTTAAAGGGGCTGGGTTACAATGAGCAGTTCTTC
TRBV2	TRBJ1-2	NA	TRBD1	CATLTYRDRIHYGYTF	TGTGCCACCCTAACCTACCGGGACAGGATTCACTATGGCTACACCTTC
TRBV10-1	TRBJ2-3	NA	TRBD1	CATRTGGGTDTQYF	TGCGCCACCAGAACAGGGGGTGGGACAGATACGCAGTATTTT
TRBV29-1	TRBJ2-3	NA	TRBD2	CSVEGGPGLVPGDTQYF	TGCAGCGTTGAAGGAGGACCGGGACTAGTTCCTGGAGATACGCAGTATTTT
TRBV5-6	TRBJ1-6	NA	NA	CASSLGRGPANSPLHF	TGTGCCAGCAGCTTGGGAAGAGGTCCGGCAAATTCACCCCTCCACTTT
TRBV4-1	TRBJ2-1	NA	NA	CASSHRVGANEQFF	TGCGCCAGCAGCCACAGGGTCGGCGCCAATGAGCAGTTCTTC
TRBV5-3	TRBJ2-5	NA	TRBD2	CARSSYVPSAGGEQETQYF	TGTGCCAGAAGCTCCTATGTACCATCAGCGGGGGGCGAACAAGAGACCCAGTACTTC
TRBV5-6	TRBJ1-1	once	NA	CASSLRQALNTEAFF	TGTGCCAGCAGCCTTCGACAGGCCCTGAACACTGAAGCTTTCTTT
TRBV11-2	TRBJ2-7	NA	NA	CASSRYGLTTYEQYF	TGTGCCAGCAGCCGATATGGACTAACCACCTACGAGCAGTACTTC
TRBV23-1	TRBJ2-5	NA	NA	CASSPVREFEWETQYF	TGCGCCAGCAGTCCGGTGAGGGAGTTCGAGTGGGAGACCCAGTACTTC
TRBV2	TRBJ1-2	NA	NA	CATLSAFYGYTF	TGTGCCACCTTGTCAGCTTTCTATGGCTACACCTTC
TRBV16	TRBJ2-5	NA	NA	CASSQQVAETQYF	TGTGCCAGCAGCCAGCAGGTGGCGGAGACCCAGTACTTC
TRBV7-9	TRBJ2-7	NA	NA	CASSTSAGSGSYEQYF	TGTGCCAGCAGCACAAGCGCGGGGTCAGGCTCCTACGAGCAGTACTTC
TRBV5-4	TRBJ1-2	NA	NA	CASSQGGEGYGYTF	TGTGCCAGCAGCCAAGGGGGAGAGGGCTATGGCTACACCTTC
TRBV15	TRBJ2-1	NA	TRBD2	CATSREAGEANEQFF	TGTGCCACCAGCAGAGAAGCGGGAGAGGCCAATGAGCAGTTCTTC
TRBV7-7	TRBJ2-5	medium-sized	NA	CASSLGAGMGEETQYF	TGTGCCAGCAGCTTAGGGGCGGGTATGGGGGAGGAGACCCAGTACTTC
TRBV7-9	TRBJ2-5	NA	NA	CASSLELSSEETQYF	TGTGCCAGCAGCTTAGAACTGTCATCGGAGGAGACCCAGTACTTC
TRBV29-1	TRBJ1-5	NA	NA	CSPVVHPDSNQPQHF	TGCAGCCCAGTGGTTCACCCGGATAGCAATCAGCCCCAGCATTTT
TRBV5-8	TRBJ2-7	NA	NA	CASRGGRYYEQYF	TGTGCCAGCAGGGGGGGACGGTACTACGAGCAGTACTTC
TRBV27	TRBJ1-5	NA	NA	CASSSGGSNQPQHF	TGTGCCAGCAGTTCGGGTGGAAGCAATCAGCCCCAGCATTTT
TRBV30	TRBJ1-2	NA	NA	CASDRTDYGYTF	TGTGCCTCGGACAGAACTGACTATGGCTACACCTTC
TRBV21-1	TRBJ1-1	NA	NA	CASSRGDSKAFF	TGTGCCAGCAGCAGGGGGGACAGTAAGGCTTTCTTT
TRBV7-9	TRBJ1-2	NA	NA	CASSLGQDGGYGYTF	TGTGCCAGCAGCTTAGGGCAGGATGGTGGCTATGGCTACACCTTC
TRBV14	TRBJ2-5	NA	NA	CASSQNLETQYF	TGTGCCAGCAGCCAGAACCTGGAGACCCAGTACTTC
TRBV4-1	TRBJ1-4	once	NA	CASSQENNEKLFF	TGCGCCAGCAGCCAAGAAAATAATGAAAAACTGTTTTTT
TRBV11-2	TRBJ2-3	NA	TRBD1	CASSPQGYRTDTQYF	TGTGCCAGCAGCCCACAGGGGTATCGCACAGATACGCAGTATTTT
TRBV6-5	TRBJ2-5	NA	TRBD2	CASSYSGLAGGETQYF	TGTGCCAGCAGTTACTCGGGACTAGCGGGAGGAGAGACCCAGTACTTC
TRBV12-5	TRBJ2-1	NA	NA	CASGLVQGLTANEQFF	TGTGCTAGTGGTTTGGTACAAGGACTAACCGCGAATGAGCAGTTCTTC
TRBV5-6	TRBJ2-7	few	TRBD1	CASSFGTGDTEQYF	TGTGCCAGCAGCTTCGGGACAGGGGACACCGAGCAGTACTTC
TRBV11-2	TRBJ2-3	NA	TRBD2	CASSLTRGAPDTQYF	TGTGCCAGCAGCTTAACGCGGGGGGCCCCAGATACGCAGTATTTT
TRBV5-6	TRBJ2-4	NA	NA	CASSLGGGANIQYF	TGTGCCAGCAGCTTGGGAGGGGGGGCCAACATTCAGTACTTC
TRBV27	TRBJ1-2	NA	TRBD1	CASSEGTGFYGYTF	TGTGCCAGCAGTGAAGGGACAGGCTTCTATGGCTACACCTTC
TRBV5-1	TRBJ2-1	NA	TRBD2	CASSLYASGRASYNEQFF	TGCGCCAGCAGCTTGTATGCCAGCGGGAGGGCCTCCTACAATGAGCAGTTCTTC
TRBV11-2	TRBJ2-2	NA	NA	CASSVLTNTGELFF	TGTGCCAGCAGCGTACTTACGAACACCGGGGAGCTGTTTTTT
TRBV28	TRBJ1-2	NA	NA	CASSLWGDYGYTF	TGTGCCAGCAGTTTATGGGGGGACTATGGCTACACCTTC
TRBV19	TRBJ1-1	NA	TRBD1	CASSMAGGLNTEAFF	TGTGCCAGTAGTATGGCAGGGGGCTTGAACACTGAAGCTTTCTTT
TRBV7-9	TRBJ1-1	NA	NA	CASSFVGLEAFF	TGTGCCAGCAGCTTCGTTGGCCTTGAAGCTTTCTTT
TRBV7-2	TRBJ2-1	NA	NA	CASEPLGAYNEQFF	TGTGCCAGCGAACCGCTAGGGGCCTACAATGAGCAGTTCTTC